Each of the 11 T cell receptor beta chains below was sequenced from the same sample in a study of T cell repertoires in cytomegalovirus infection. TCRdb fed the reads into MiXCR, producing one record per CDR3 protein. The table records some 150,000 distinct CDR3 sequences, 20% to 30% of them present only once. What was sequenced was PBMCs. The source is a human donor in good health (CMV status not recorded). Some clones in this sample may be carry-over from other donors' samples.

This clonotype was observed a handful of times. The CDR3 here is CASSQAGTNTGELFF. The CDR3 DNA sequence: TGTGCCAGCAGCCAAGCCGGGACTAACACCGGGGAGCTGTTTTTT. V is TRBV4-2 and J is TRBJ2-2, with a tentative D call TRBD2 (6 bases). The ends were cut back, 1 base at V and 2 bases at J, with 8 bases in the middle. Germline CDR1 is LGHNA and CDR2 is YNFKEQ. The CDR3 is made up of 15 amino acids.

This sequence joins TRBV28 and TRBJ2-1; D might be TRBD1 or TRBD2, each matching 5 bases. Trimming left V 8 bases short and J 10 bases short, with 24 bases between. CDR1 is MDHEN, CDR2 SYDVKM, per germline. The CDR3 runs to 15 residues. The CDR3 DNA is TGTGCCAGCGGACAAAGTTTGGGGACGATTGTGGAGCAGTTCTTC. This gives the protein CASGQSLGTIVEQFF.

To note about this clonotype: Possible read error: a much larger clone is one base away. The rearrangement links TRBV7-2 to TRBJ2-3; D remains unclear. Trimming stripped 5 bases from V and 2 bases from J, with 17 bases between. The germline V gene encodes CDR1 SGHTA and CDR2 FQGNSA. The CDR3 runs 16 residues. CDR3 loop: CASSHRAHLYTDTQYF. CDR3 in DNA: TGTGCCAGCAGCCACCGGGCCCACCTCTACACAGATACGCAGTATTTT.

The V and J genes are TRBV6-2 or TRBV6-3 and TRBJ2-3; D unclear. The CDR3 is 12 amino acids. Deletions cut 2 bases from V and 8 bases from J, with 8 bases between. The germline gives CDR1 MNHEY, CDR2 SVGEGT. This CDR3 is CASSYRQSTQYF. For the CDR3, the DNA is TGTGCCAGCAGTTACAGGCAGTCTACGCAGTATTTT.

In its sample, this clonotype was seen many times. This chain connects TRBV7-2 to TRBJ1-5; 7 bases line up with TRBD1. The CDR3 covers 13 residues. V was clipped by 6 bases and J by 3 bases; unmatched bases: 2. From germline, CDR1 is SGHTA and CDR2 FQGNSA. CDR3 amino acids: CASRQGPNQPQHF. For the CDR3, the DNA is TGTGCCAGCAGACAGGGGCCCAATCAGCCCCAGCATTTT.

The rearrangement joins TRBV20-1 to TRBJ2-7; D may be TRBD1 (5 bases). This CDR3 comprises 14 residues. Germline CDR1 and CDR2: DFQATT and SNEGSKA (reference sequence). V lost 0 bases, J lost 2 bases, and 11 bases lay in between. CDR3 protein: CSARDRQTAYEQYF. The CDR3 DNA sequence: TGCAGTGCTAGAGATCGACAGACGGCCTACGAGCAGTACTTC.

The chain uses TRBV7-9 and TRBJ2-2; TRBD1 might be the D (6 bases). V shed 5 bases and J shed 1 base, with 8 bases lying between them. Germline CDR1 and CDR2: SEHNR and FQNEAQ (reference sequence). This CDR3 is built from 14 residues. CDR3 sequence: CASSATGNTGELFF. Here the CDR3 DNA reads TGTGCCAGCAGCGCGACAGGGAACACCGGGGAGCTGTTTTTT.

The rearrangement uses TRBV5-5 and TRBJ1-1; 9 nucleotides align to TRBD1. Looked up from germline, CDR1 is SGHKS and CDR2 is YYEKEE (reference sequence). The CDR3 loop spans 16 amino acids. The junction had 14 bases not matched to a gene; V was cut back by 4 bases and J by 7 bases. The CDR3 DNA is TGTGCCAGCAGCCTACGCATAAACAGGGGGCAAGGTGAAGCTTTCTTT. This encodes CASSLRINRGQGEAFF. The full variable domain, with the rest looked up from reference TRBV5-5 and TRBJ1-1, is DAGVTQSPTHLIKTRGQQVTLRCSPISGHKSVSWYQQVLGQGPQFIFQYYEKEERGRGNFPDRFSARQFPNYSSELNVNALLLGDSALYLCASSLRINRGQGEAFFGQGTRLTVV.

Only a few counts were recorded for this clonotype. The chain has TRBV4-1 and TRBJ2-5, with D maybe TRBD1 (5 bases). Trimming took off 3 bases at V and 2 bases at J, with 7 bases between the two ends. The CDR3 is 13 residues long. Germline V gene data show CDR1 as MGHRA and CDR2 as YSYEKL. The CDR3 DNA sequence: TGCGCCAGCAGCCACCGGACACAAGAGACCCAGTACTTC. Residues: CASSHRTQETQYF.

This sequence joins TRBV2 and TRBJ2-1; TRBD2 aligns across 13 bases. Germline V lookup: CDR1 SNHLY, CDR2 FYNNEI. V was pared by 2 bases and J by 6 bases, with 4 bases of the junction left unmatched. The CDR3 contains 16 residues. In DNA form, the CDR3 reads TGTGCCAGCAGTGAACCAGGACTAGCGGGGGCCAATGAGCAGTTCTTC. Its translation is CASSEPGLAGANEQFF.

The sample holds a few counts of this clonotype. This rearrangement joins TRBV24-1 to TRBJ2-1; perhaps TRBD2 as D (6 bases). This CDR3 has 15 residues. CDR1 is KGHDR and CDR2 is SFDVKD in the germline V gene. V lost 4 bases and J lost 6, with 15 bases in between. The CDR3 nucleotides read TGTGCCACCAGTGAGTCGGGAGCGGAGTCCAATGAGCAGTTCTTC. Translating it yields CATSESGAESNEQFF.